Here is one T cell receptor beta chain with its context. Which antigen it targets is not known. The record has no base qualities; no much larger clone is one base away. Systemically healthy Caucasian individuals from Russia, 39 in total and aged about 6 to 100 years, were included as donors. About 10 milliliters of peripheral blood were collected from each donor into EDTA-treated Vacutainer tubes. Ficoll-Paque density-gradient centrifugation was used to isolate PBMCs, with at least 6 million per sample. Total RNA, at least 6 micrograms per sample, was extracted from PBMCs with Trizol reagent. The percentages of naive CD45RAhigh/CD27high T cells were determined by flow cytometry on a PBMC aliquot from every donor. This entry comes from a study of blood T cells in healthy people across ages (dated by TCRdb to between 2015 and 2016). Looking at the study overall: In model experiments, template switching captured about one uniquely barcoded TCR beta cDNA molecule for every two T cells. Age-related changes in TCR beta repertoire diversity were measured in the study by deep sequencing normalized with unique cDNA molecular identifiers. For two donors (one aged 18 to 29 and one aged 80 or older), the study analyzed two additional independent replicas of 1 million unique cDNA reads from the same blood draw. Donors were grouped into four age groups: young (average roughly 17 years), middle-aged (roughly 40), aged (around 60) and long-lived (approximately 82). To avoid experimental bias, donors of different ages were distributed randomly across sequencing lanes.

Libraries were constructed by 5' RACE. For sequencing, an Illumina HiSeq 2500 was employed. The second PCR ran for roughly 7 to 12 cycles and used a J-beta primer mix along with a sample-barcoded 5' primer. A template-switch 5' adaptor carrying 12 random nucleotides introduced a unique molecular identifier onto each TCR beta cDNA molecule. At least 2.5 million CDR3-containing paired-end reads were obtained from each sample. The Mint cDNA synthesis kit, primed by a TRBC-specific oligonucleotide, was used to synthesize first-strand cDNA from all RNA. Following uracil-DNA glycosylase treatment, all cDNA underwent a first 18-cycle PCR with the universal primers M1SS and BC2_uni_R. The paper's data handling went like this. Normalization of each sample was performed by random selection of 1 million high-quality reads, each carrying a distinct molecular identifier. Instead of being binned into consensus sequences, reads that shared molecular identifiers were thrown out. CDR3 identification, clonotype clustering and error correction used MiTCR with a Q25 quality threshold and the strictest error-elimination algorithm. A nonparametric unseen species model with Euler transformation was used to estimate a lower bound on total TCR beta diversity. TCRdb cleaned the public reads at Q25 with fastp, built clones with MiXCR and kept in-frame beta chains. Merged by CDR3 protein, the rows form single entries marked with the most common genes and DNA. These V and J calls rely on TCRdb rather than the paper's analysis. Within this sample are 1.5 million to 2 million distinct CDR3 sequences, with roughly 30% of them counted one time only. Of the sample, 7% to 9% falls within the top ten clones.

The paper's findings and limits, for the study overall: Since profiling was done on bulk unsorted PBMCs, naive and antigen-experienced compartments could not be conclusively compared. Observed TCR beta diversity correlated strongly with the percentage of naive T cells measured by flow cytometry. Compared with the aged group, more naive CD4+ T cells, fewer expanded clones and increased TCR diversity were shown by the long-lived group, suggesting age selection. Estimates of total diversity from one million sequenced T cells were regarded as lower bounds and underestimates. Observed TCR beta diversity per million T cells fell roughly linearly with age, and a significant reduction was already apparent by age around 39. Donor CMV infection status was unknown, potentially confounding age-related changes in expanded clonotypes.

The origin of this receptor is a woman aged 30 to 39 in good health. The material sequenced was blood.

CDR3 sequence: CSASRQGSGELFF. The bases are TGCAGTGCGAGTCGACAGGGCAGCGGGGAGCTGTTTTTT. The chain was built from TRBV20-1 and TRBJ2-2, and TRBD1 matches 7 of the central bases. At the junction V is shortened by 6 bases and J by 7 bases; bases outside the gene matches: 8. The CDR3 goes from the cysteine to the phenylalanine over 13 residues. The only DNA kept is the CDR3, 39 bases in frame from the first base. The germline V gene (reference sequence) sets CDR1 to DFQATT and CDR2 to SNEGSKA.